This T cell receptor beta chain was captured in a study of T cells in Graves' hyperthyroidism and ophthalmopathy. The PBMCs studied were ones that came from roughly 11 ml fresh peripheral blood. RNA transcripts served as the template for amplifying TCR beta CDR3 regions. With the HTBI primer set, the TCR CDR3 went through a first round of RT-PCR. TCRdb processed the multiplex PCR reads anew with MiXCR; each CDR3 protein has one entry. The data show some 580,000 distinct CDR3 sequences, with 16% seen just once and roughly 3.3% held by the top ten. This CDR3 has 14 amino acids. Deletions cut 3 bases from V and 1 base from J, with 9 bases between. CDR1 is KGHSH and CDR2 is LQKENI in the germline V gene. This clonotype came up many times.

Sequencing used blood. This TCR derives from a middle-aged woman with Graves' ophthalmopathy. The chain carries TRBV18 and TRBJ1-2; D call uncertain. CDR3 nucleotides: TGTGCCAGCTCACCCCAACGGATTAACTATGGCTACACCTTC. This gives the protein CASSPQRINYGYTF.